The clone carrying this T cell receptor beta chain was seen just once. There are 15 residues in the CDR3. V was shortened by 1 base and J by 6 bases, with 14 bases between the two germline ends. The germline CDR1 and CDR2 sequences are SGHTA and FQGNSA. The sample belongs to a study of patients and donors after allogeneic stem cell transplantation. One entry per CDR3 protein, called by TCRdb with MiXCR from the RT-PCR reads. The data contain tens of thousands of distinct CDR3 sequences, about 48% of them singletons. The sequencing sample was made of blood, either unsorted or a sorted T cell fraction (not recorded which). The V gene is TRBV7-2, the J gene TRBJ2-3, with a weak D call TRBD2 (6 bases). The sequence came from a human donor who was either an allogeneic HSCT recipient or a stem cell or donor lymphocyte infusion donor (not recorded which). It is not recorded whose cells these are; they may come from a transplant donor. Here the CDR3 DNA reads TGTGCCAGCAGCTTAGTGGGGGGAGGAGTGGATACGCAGTATTTT. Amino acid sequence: CASSLVGGGVDTQYF.